This T cell receptor (beta chain) was captured by sequencing in a study of T cell repertoires in cytomegalovirus infection. Each CDR3 protein is one row after TCRdb ran MiXCR on the reads. This table has a few hundred thousand distinct CDR3 sequences, 40% appearing once. About this clonotype itself: Its matching antigen is unknown.

Study-wide points: Frequencies of public TCR beta families were cumulated, and this identified carriers of CMV plus the relevant HLA.

V trimming: 5 bases; J trimming: 7 bases; junction bases outside the gene matches: 8. This CDR3 region has 14 residues. The germline CDR1 and CDR2 sequences are SGHTA and FQGTGA. The V and J genes are TRBV7-3 and TRBJ2-1, with TRBD1 matching over 7 bases. The sequences come from cultured PBMCs, collected from culture after CMV antigen stimulation. This sequence originates from a human donor in good health (CMV status not recorded). Some clones in this sample may be carry-over from other donors' samples. In nucleotides, the CDR3 is TGTGCCAGCAGCCTCCTGACAGGGTTGAATGAGCAGTTCTTC. Its translation: CASSLLTGLNEQFF.